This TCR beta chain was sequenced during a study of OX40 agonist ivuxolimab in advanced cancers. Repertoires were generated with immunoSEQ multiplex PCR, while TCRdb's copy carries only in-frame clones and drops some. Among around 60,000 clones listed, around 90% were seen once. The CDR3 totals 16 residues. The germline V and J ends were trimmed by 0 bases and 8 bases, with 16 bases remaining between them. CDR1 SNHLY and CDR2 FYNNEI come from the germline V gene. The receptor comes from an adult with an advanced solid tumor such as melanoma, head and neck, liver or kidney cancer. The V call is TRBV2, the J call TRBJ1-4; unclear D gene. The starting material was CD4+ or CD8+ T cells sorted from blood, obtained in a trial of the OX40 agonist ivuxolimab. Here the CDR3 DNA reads TGTGCCAGCAGTGAAGCGTTGTCCCTCCCCGGGGAAAAACTGTTTTTT. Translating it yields CASSEALSLPGEKLFF.